This TCR beta chain was observed in a study of cytomegalovirus exposure and HLA in healthy donors. This clone is a singleton in its sample. The germline V and J ends were trimmed by 0 bases and 7 bases, with 8 bases remaining between them. In germline, CDR1 is SGHRS, CDR2 YFSETQ. The length of the CDR3 is 13 residues. Use of 60 Vbeta and 13 Jbeta primers characterized the PCR. Clones were sequenced by immunoSEQ multiplex PCR, and TCRdb holds only the in-frame ones, with some missing. This sample has more than 60,000 clones, with around 84% found just once. The TCR originated in a man between 65 and 85 years old in good health and CMV-seropositive. Sequencing was performed on PBMCs. The rearrangement joins TRBV5-1 to TRBJ1-5, with D unclear. The CDR3 coding sequence is TGCGCCAGCAGCTTGGACGGTGAACAGCCCCAGCATTTT. It specifies CASSLDGEQPQHF.